This T cell receptor (beta chain) emerged from a study of human T cells and chemical hapten exposure. Study conclusions and caveats: With alopecia, donors may have immune responses unlike healthy people's.

The table lists this clonotype with many counts. Its antigen is unknown. The V gene end was trimmed by 6 bases and the J gene end by 8 bases; junction bases not matched to a gene: 9. The CDR3 covers 15 residues. From germline, CDR1 is SNHLY and CDR2 FYNNEI. The authors' processing: Sample TCR counts, which ranged from roughly 23,224 to 750,000, had a median of approximately 100,000. One entry per CDR3 protein results from TCRdb running MiXCR on the RACE reads. The V and J calls and clone size are TCRdb's, not the authors'. The table lists approximately 350,000 distinct CDR3 sequences, roughly 6.9% of them singletons. Sample time point: patch test 1, 2 weeks after DPC sensitization. As for treatment: therapeutic diphenylcyclopropenone sensitization with weekly scalp DPC.

The source was whole blood, collected in connection with sensitization to the hapten diphenylcyclopropenone (DPC). The chain couples TRBV2 to TRBJ2-1, with 11 bases that match TRBD2. The clonotype was recovered from a woman aged 18-30 years with alopecia areata. Some clones in this sample may be carry-over from other donors' samples. Here the CDR3 reads CASSRELAGEDEQFF. CDR3 coding DNA: TGTGCCAGCAGCCGGGAACTAGCGGGGGAAGATGAGCAGTTCTTC.